A single sample gave rise to the 24 T cell receptor beta chains below, sequenced in a study of PD-1 blockade in classical Hodgkin lymphoma. Assay: immunoSEQ multiplex PCR; the TCRdb copy retains only in-frame clones and omits some. The table shows about 27,000 clones, with over 60% occurring only once. Every patient had relapsed following autologous stem cell transplantation, and cohorts differed in brentuximab vedotin exposure. CD4+ T cells were purified from thawed PBMCs by magnetic negative selection. The sample consisted of CD4+ T cells from blood, taken at baseline. The receptors were gathered from a human donor with classical Hodgkin lymphoma.

This chain uses TRBV30 with TRBJ1-2, with D possibly TRBD1 on 6 matching bases. V was shortened by 5 bases and J by 0 bases, with 13 bases between the two germline ends. CDR3 size: 14 residues. The germline V gene encodes CDR1 GTSNPN and CDR2 SVGIG (reference sequence). The CDR3 protein is CAWFHRASNYGYTF. CDR3 coding DNA: TGTGCCTGGTTCCACAGGGCATCTAACTATGGCTACACCTTC.

The gene calls are TRBV9 and TRBJ2-3; 7 bases are a match to TRBD1. The CDR3 runs to 14 residues. Germline assignment: CDR1 SGDLS and CDR2 YYNGEE. V gave up 7 bases and J gave up 2 bases; unmatched junction bases: 7. CDR3 bases: TGTGCCAGCCGGCAGGGGGATCCCACAGATACGCAGTATTTT. Its protein is CASRQGDPTDTQYF.

As DNA, the CDR3 is TGCGCCAGCAGCTTGAGACTCGACGGATATGGCTACACCTTC. Protein: CASSLRLDGYGYTF. The chain links TRBV5-1 to TRBJ1-2, with D uncertain. V was cut by 1 base and J by 5 bases, with 12 bases left in between. Germline V gene data show CDR1 as SGHRS and CDR2 as YFSETQ. The CDR3 length is 14 residues.

This chain links TRBV6-5 with TRBJ2-5, with TRBD2 matching 10 bases. V shed 0 bases, J shed 3 bases, and the junction held 4 bases outside the gene matches. The germline CDR1 and CDR2 sequences are MNHEY and SVGAGI. The CDR3 is 16 amino acids. The CDR3 nucleotides read TGTGCCAGCAGTTACTCGAGGACTAGCGGAAAAGAGACCCAGTACTTC. The encoded protein is CASSYSRTSGKETQYF.

This chain joins TRBV6-6 and TRBJ1-2; the D is unclear. Trimming left V 0 bases short and J 0 bases short, with 8 bases between. CDR3 length: 15 amino acids. Germline CDR1 is MNHNY and CDR2 is SVGAGI (reference sequence). The CDR3 here is CASSYSAGANYGYTF. In nucleotides, the CDR3 is TGTGCCAGCAGTTACTCGGCGGGCGCTAACTATGGCTACACCTTC.

The chain employs TRBV5-4 and TRBJ2-7, with TRBD2 matching 7 bases. CDR1 SGHNT and CDR2 YYREEE come from the germline V gene (reference sequence). V gave up 3 bases and J gave up 3 bases; unmatched junction bases: 15. The length of the CDR3 is 17 residues. This CDR3 reads CASSSPYVGGDDYEQYF. The CDR3 DNA reads as TGTGCCAGCAGCTCCCCCTACGTTGGGGGGGACGACTACGAGCAGTACTTC.

The table lists this clone with a few counts. This chain uses TRBV5-4 with TRBJ1-2; D may be TRBD1 (6 bases). From germline, CDR1 is SGHNT and CDR2 YYREEE (reference sequence). V was pared by 0 bases and J by 3 bases, with 12 bases between. This CDR3 is 15 amino acids long. CDR3 sequence reads: CASSLGPWTDYGYTF. CDR3 DNA sequence: TGTGCCAGCAGCTTGGGGCCTTGGACAGACTATGGCTACACCTTC.

The rearrangement links TRBV10-3 to TRBJ2-4, with D possibly being TRBD1 (6 bases). Looked up from germline, CDR1 is ENHRY and CDR2 is SYGVKD. V lost 3 bases and J 6 bases, leaving 15 bases between the germline ends. The CDR3 has 15 amino acids. The CDR3 nucleotides read TGTGCCATCAGTGATGGCAGGGGCATGTTAAACATTCAGTACTTC. This codes for CAISDGRGMLNIQYF.

The chain is built from TRBV15 and TRBJ2-7, with 10 bases lining up with TRBD2. Germline V gene lookup returns CDR1 LNHNV and CDR2 YYDKDF (reference sequence). J was trimmed by 0 bases and V by 5 bases; bases with no gene match: 16. This CDR3 comprises 19 residues. The CDR3 reads CATSRNRGTSAISSYEQYF. The CDR3 DNA is TGTGCCACCAGCCGTAATAGGGGGACTAGCGCTATTAGCTCCTACGAGCAGTACTTC.

The genes are TRBV20-1 and TRBJ2-1; no firm D call. Germline CDR1 DFQATT, CDR2 SNEGSKA (reference sequence). The CDR3 is made up of 11 amino acids. V was trimmed by 3 bases and J by 5 bases, leaving 5 bases between them. Here the CDR3 reads CSASPNNEQFF. The CDR3 coding sequence is TGCAGTGCTAGTCCCAACAATGAGCAGTTCTTC.

The chain combines TRBV6-5 with TRBJ2-1; D call uncertain. CDR1 is MNHEY, CDR2 SVGAGI, per germline. The CDR3 covers 15 residues. Trimming cost V 7 bases and J 7 bases, with 20 bases left between them. The CDR3 is CASTPFTGPENEQFF. The CDR3 DNA reads as TGTGCCAGCACCCCATTCACCGGTCCGGAAAATGAGCAGTTCTTC.

The chain employs TRBV19 and TRBJ1-5; 8 bases map to TRBD1. Trimming at V came to 6 bases and at J to 3 bases, leaving 10 bases not matched to a gene. Looked up from germline, CDR1 is LNHDA and CDR2 is SQIVND (reference sequence). The CDR3 loop spans 16 amino acids. DNA of the CDR3: TGTGCCAGTAGCAACCCCCGGGACAGGCACAATCAGCCCCAGCATTTT. Its protein is CASSNPRDRHNQPQHF.

V usage is TRBV6-6 and J usage is TRBJ1-2; the D gene is possibly TRBD1 (6 bases). This CDR3 contains 14 residues. Germline V gene sequence: CDR1 MNHNY, CDR2 SVGAGI (reference sequence). With 5 bases removed from V and 2 bases from J, the gap between germline ends came to 12 bases. The CDR3 protein is CASSTGIPNYGYTF. CDR3 nucleotide sequence: TGTGCCAGCAGTACAGGGATCCCCAACTATGGCTACACCTTC.

This chain joins TRBV6-6 and TRBJ1-4, with D possibly being TRBD1 (5 bases). The V and J ends lost 2 bases and 6 bases respectively, with 10 bases between them. This CDR3 comprises 14 residues. Germline values: CDR1 MNHNY, CDR2 SVGAGI (reference sequence). The CDR3 sequence is CASSYGGSDEKLFF. CDR3 in DNA: TGTGCCAGCAGTTACGGGGGTTCCGATGAAAAACTGTTTTTT.

The chain has TRBV6-1 and TRBJ1-5, with D possibly TRBD1 on 5 matching bases. CDR3 size: 12 residues. Germline V gene sequence: CDR1 MNHNS, CDR2 SASEGT. Trimming left V 6 bases short and J 7 bases short, with 10 bases between. CDR3 in DNA: TGTGCCAGCAGGACAGTCCACCAGCCCCAGCATTTT. This translates into CASRTVHQPQHF.

The chain joins TRBV5-4 to TRBJ2-5; 8 nucleotides match TRBD1. V was pared by 7 bases and J by 2 bases, with 13 bases of the junction left unmatched. The length of the CDR3 is 16 residues. The germline CDR1 and CDR2 sequences are SGHNT and YYREEE (reference sequence). The CDR3 DNA reads TGTGCCAGCGGTACCCGTAGGACAGGGTGGCAAGAGACCCAGTACTTC. It encodes CASGTRRTGWQETQYF.

In its sample, this clone was seen a few times. The chain carries TRBV27 and TRBJ2-5, with D perhaps matching TRBD2 (5 bases). CDR3 size: 16 residues. Germline loops: CDR1 MNHEY, CDR2 SMNVEV (reference sequence). The V gene lost 6 bases and the J gene lost 7 bases, with 24 bases spanning the gap. CDR3 in amino acids: CASRRAPLSHVGTQYF. The CDR3 bases are TGTGCCAGCAGGCGGGCTCCGCTTTCCCATGTGGGGACCCAGTACTTC.

The V and J genes are TRBV10-1 and TRBJ2-2; D not resolved. V shed 6 bases and J shed 2 bases, with 7 bases lying between them. The V gene's germline CDR1 is WNHNN and CDR2 SYGVQD (reference sequence). This CDR3 region has 13 residues. The DNA of the CDR3 is TGCGCCAGCAGAGAATTCAACACCGGGGAGCTGTTTTTT. Translating it yields CASREFNTGELFF.

V usage is TRBV30 and J usage is TRBJ2-1; TRBD1 matches at 7 bases. The CDR3 has 12 amino acids. Germline V gene sequence: CDR1 GTSNPN, CDR2 SVGIG (reference sequence). Unmatched junction bases numbered 1, after V lost 0 bases and J lost 8 bases. The CDR3 is CAWSVQGHEQFF. CDR3 coding DNA: TGTGCCTGGAGTGTACAGGGGCATGAGCAGTTCTTC. Filled out from reference TRBV30 and TRBJ2-1, the complete variable domain reads SQTIHQWPATLVQPVGSPLSLECTVEGTSNPNLYWYRQAAGRGLQLLFYSVGIGQISSEVPQNLSASRPQDRQFILSSKKLLLSDSGFYLCAWSVQGHEQFFGPGTRLTVL.

The chain couples TRBV10-3 to TRBJ1-2; a possible D gene is TRBD1 (6 bases). This CDR3 region has 17 residues. Germline V CDR1 and CDR2: ENHRY, SYGVKD. The ends were cut back, 10 bases at V and 4 bases at J, with 28 bases in the middle. CDR3 sequence reads: CATSAARIGGLLYGYTF. The CDR3 DNA follows: TGTGCCACCTCGGCGGCGCGTATCGGGGGGCTACTCTATGGCTACACCTTC.

The V gene is TRBV6-1, the J gene TRBJ2-1; 13 bases map to TRBD2. The junction had 2 bases not matched to a gene; V was cut back by 1 base and J by 2 bases. Germline V CDR1 and CDR2: MNHNS, SASEGT. This CDR3 is built from 17 residues. Here the CDR3 reads CASSEGLAGGPYNEQFF. In DNA, the CDR3 is TGTGCCAGCAGTGAAGGACTAGCGGGGGGTCCCTACAATGAGCAGTTCTTC.

V is TRBV4-2 and J is TRBJ2-6, with D uncertain. Germline CDR1 is LGHNA and CDR2 is YNFKEQ. The CDR3 is 20 amino acids. V lost 0 bases and J 4 bases, leaving 22 bases between the germline ends. CDR3 in DNA: TGTGCCAGCAGCCAAGATTACCGAGAACCCGACATATCCGGGGCCAACGTCCTGACTTTC. It translates to CASSQDYREPDISGANVLTF.

This chain uses TRBV6-1 with TRBJ2-7; D gene unclear. V shed 7 bases and J shed 1 base, with 17 bases lying between them. The V gene's germline CDR1 is MNHNS and CDR2 SASEGT. The CDR3 covers 15 residues. The CDR3 spells CASITATLRSYEQYF. The CDR3 DNA reads as TGTGCCAGCATCACCGCAACCCTTCGTTCCTACGAGCAGTACTTC.

The rearrangement joins TRBV13 to TRBJ2-3, with TRBD2 matching 7 bases. Germline-derived CDR1 and CDR2 are PRHDT and FYEKMQ (reference sequence). This CDR3 has 14 amino acids. V shed 5 bases, J shed 2 bases, and the junction held 4 bases outside the gene matches. CDR3 in amino acids: CASSPGTITDTQYF. CDR3 sequence (DNA): TGTGCCAGCAGCCCCGGGACTATCACAGATACGCAGTATTTT.